The next 10 T cell receptor beta chains were all read from a single sample in a study of T cell responses to AZD1222 COVID-19 vaccine. Sequencing was performed with immunoSEQ multiplex PCR; in TCRdb, only in-frame clones are kept and a portion is missing. The table lists 95,000 to 100,000 clones, more than 70% of them singletons. This sample comprised peripheral blood, obtained 28 days after the second AZD1222 dose. The receptors here all came from an adult who received the AZD1222 COVID-19 vaccine.

The V gene is TRBV5-4, the J gene TRBJ2-7, with D possibly TRBD2 on 6 matching bases. V lost 7 bases to trimming and J lost 6 bases, with 17 bases between them. Germline lookup yields CDR1 SGHNT and CDR2 YYREEE (reference sequence). The CDR3 loop spans 13 amino acids. The DNA of the CDR3 is TGTGCCAGCGCGTCCGGAGGGGCAATCGAGCAGTACTTC. Protein sequence: CASASGGAIEQYF.

The gene calls are TRBV2 and TRBJ1-5; D is uncertain. The CDR3 covers 13 residues. Looked up from germline, CDR1 is SNHLY and CDR2 is FYNNEI. V lost 8 bases to trimming and J lost 7 bases, with 15 bases between them. CDR3 nucleotide sequence: TGTGCCAGCGTTCCGGACCCACGACAGCCCCAGCATTTT. Its protein is CASVPDPRQPQHF.

The V call is TRBV7-3, the J call TRBJ2-5; TRBD1 agrees at 9 bases. Germline CDR1 is SGHTA and CDR2 is FQGTGA. The CDR3 is made up of 16 amino acids. Losses at the gene ends were 5 bases for V and 3 bases for J; bases not matched to a gene: 10. CDR3 sequence reads: CASSPTGTGKEETQYF. Written as DNA, the CDR3 is TGTGCCAGCAGCCCAACGGGGACAGGGAAAGAAGAGACCCAGTACTTC.

The chain is built from TRBV27 and TRBJ2-3; D unresolved. Germline V gene lookup returns CDR1 MNHEY and CDR2 SMNVEV (reference sequence). V was pared by 1 base and J by 1 base, with 3 bases between. This CDR3 spans 13 amino acids. Here the CDR3 reads CASSLYRTDTQYF. CDR3 nucleotide sequence: TGTGCCAGCAGTTTATACCGCACAGATACGCAGTATTTT.

This clone was seen just once. The CDR3 spells CASSQGPKDYGYTF. The CDR3 region has the DNA TGTGCCAGCAGCCAGGGACCAAAGGACTATGGCTACACCTTC. The chain uses TRBV3-1 (or the pseudogene TRBV3-2) and TRBJ1-2; possibly TRBD1 for D (5 bases). The germline V gene has CDR1 LGHDT and CDR2 YNNKEL (reference sequence). V was shortened by 3 bases and J by 3 bases, with 11 bases between the two germline ends. The CDR3 extends over 14 amino acids.

This clone has a handful of counts. The chain employs TRBV5-1 and TRBJ1-3, with a tentative D call TRBD1 (5 bases). The germline gives CDR1 SGHRS, CDR2 YFSETQ. V was trimmed by 4 bases and J by 0 bases, leaving 8 bases between them. The CDR3 is made up of 14 amino acids. The CDR3 loop is CASSPGPSGNTIYF. Here the CDR3 DNA reads TGCGCCAGCAGCCCGGGACCCTCTGGAAACACCATATATTTT.

V gene TRBV28 combines with J gene TRBJ2-3; 7 bases line up with TRBD2. The CDR3 consists of 15 residues. Trimming took 5 bases from V and 4 from J; bases not matched to a gene: 9. The germline CDR1 and CDR2 sequences are MDHEN and SYDVKM. DNA of the CDR3: TGTGCCAGCAGTCCAGCGGGATTACGTTCAGATACGCAGTATTTT. Protein sequence: CASSPAGLRSDTQYF.

CDR3 bases: TGTGCCACCAGTGACACCGGGACACCCTCCTACAATGAGCAGTTCTTC. Translation gives CATSDTGTPSYNEQFF. V usage is TRBV24-1 and J usage is TRBJ2-1; D might be TRBD1 (6 bases). The CDR3 runs 16 residues. Trimming left V 4 bases short and J 0 bases short, with 12 bases between. Germline values: CDR1 KGHDR, CDR2 SFDVKD.

This chain uses TRBV7-9 with TRBJ1-2, with D possibly TRBD1 on 6 matching bases. V lost 4 bases to trimming and J lost 3 bases, with 18 bases between them. This CDR3 is built from 16 residues. Germline CDR1 reads SEHNR; CDR2 reads FQNEAQ (reference sequence). In nucleotides, the CDR3 is TGTGCCAGCAGCTCACGCCCGACAGGACGGGACTATGGCTACACCTTC. Translated, it gives CASSSRPTGRDYGYTF.

The chain employs TRBV2 and TRBJ2-1; TRBD2 aligns across 10 bases. The CDR3 sequence is 15 residues long. The germline V gene encodes CDR1 SNHLY and CDR2 FYNNEI. The J segment lost 10 bases and the V segment lost 4 bases, leaving 10 bases of the junction unmatched. This CDR3 is CASSVGTSVGWEQFF. The CDR3 DNA is TGTGCCAGCAGTGTGGGGACTAGCGTAGGGTGGGAGCAGTTCTTC.